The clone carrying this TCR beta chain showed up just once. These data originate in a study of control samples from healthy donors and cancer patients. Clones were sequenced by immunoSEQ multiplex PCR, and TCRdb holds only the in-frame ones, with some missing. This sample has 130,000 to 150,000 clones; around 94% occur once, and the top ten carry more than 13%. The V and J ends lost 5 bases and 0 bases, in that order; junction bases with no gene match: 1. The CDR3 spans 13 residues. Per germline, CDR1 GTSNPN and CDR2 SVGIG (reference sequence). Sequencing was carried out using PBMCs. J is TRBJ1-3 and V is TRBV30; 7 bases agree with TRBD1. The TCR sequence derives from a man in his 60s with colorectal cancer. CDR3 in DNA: TGTGCCTGGGGGACAGTCTCTGGAAACACCATATATTTT. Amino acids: CAWGTVSGNTIYF.